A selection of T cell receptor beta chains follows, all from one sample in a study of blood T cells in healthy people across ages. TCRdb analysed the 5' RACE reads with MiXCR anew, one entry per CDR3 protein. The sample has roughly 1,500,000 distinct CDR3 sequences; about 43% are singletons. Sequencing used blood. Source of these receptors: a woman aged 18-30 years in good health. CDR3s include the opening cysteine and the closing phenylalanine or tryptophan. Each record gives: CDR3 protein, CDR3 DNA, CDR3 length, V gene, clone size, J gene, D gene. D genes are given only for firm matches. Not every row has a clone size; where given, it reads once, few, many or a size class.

CDR3aa: CASSYGEGNQPQHF
CDR3nt: TGTGCCAGCAGTTATGGTGAAGGCAATCAGCCCCAGCATTTT
len: 14
v_gene: TRBV6-5
abundance: few
j_gene: TRBJ1-5
d_gene: .

CDR3aa: CASGGGPSTDTRYF
CDR3nt: TGTGCCAGCGGCGGGGGGCCCAGCACAGATACGCGGTATTTT
len: 14
v_gene: TRBV28
abundance: .
j_gene: TRBJ2-3
d_gene: TRBD2

CDR3aa: CATSTRTSGNYGYTF
CDR3nt: TGTGCCACCAGCACACGGACCTCTGGGAACTATGGCTACACCTTC
len: 15
v_gene: TRBV15
abundance: few
j_gene: TRBJ1-2
d_gene: .

CDR3aa: CASRSRLSEQFF
CDR3nt: TGTGCCAGCAGGTCCAGATTGAGTGAGCAGTTCTTC
len: 12
v_gene: TRBV28
abundance: .
j_gene: TRBJ2-1
d_gene: .

CDR3aa: CASSVLGLAGGVTDTQYF
CDR3nt: TGTGCCAGCAGCGTCCTCGGGCTAGCGGGCGGCGTTACAGATACGCAGTATTTT
len: 18
v_gene: TRBV28
abundance: .
j_gene: TRBJ2-3
d_gene: TRBD2

CDR3aa: CASSLAVREETQYF
CDR3nt: TGTGCCAGCAGCTTGGCCGTGCGAGAGGAGACCCAGTACTTC
len: 14
v_gene: TRBV5-4
abundance: once
j_gene: TRBJ2-5
d_gene: .

CDR3aa: CASSPDGAYNEQYF
CDR3nt: TGCGCCAGCAGCCCTGACGGGGCCTACAATGAGCAGTACTTC
len: 14
v_gene: TRBV5-1
abundance: .
j_gene: TRBJ2-7
d_gene: .

CDR3aa: CASLLQGYEQYF
CDR3nt: TGTGCCAGCTTGCTCCAGGGTTACGAGCAGTACTTC
len: 12
v_gene: TRBV2
abundance: few
j_gene: TRBJ2-7
d_gene: .

CDR3aa: CSASREIEQYF
CDR3nt: TGCAGTGCTTCACGGGAGATCGAGCAGTACTTC
len: 11
v_gene: TRBV20-1
abundance: many
j_gene: TRBJ2-7
d_gene: .

CDR3aa: CSASYKGDYGYTF
CDR3nt: TGCAGTGCTAGTTATAAGGGAGACTATGGCTACACCTTC
len: 13
v_gene: TRBV20-1
abundance: .
j_gene: TRBJ1-2
d_gene: .

CDR3aa: CASSPTQGATYNEQFF
CDR3nt: TGTGCCAGCAGCCCGACCCAGGGGGCAACCTACAATGAGCAGTTCTTC
len: 16
v_gene: TRBV3-1
abundance: .
j_gene: TRBJ2-1
d_gene: TRBD1